The rows below give T cell receptor beta chains drawn from one sample of a study of Ad26.COV2.S vaccination and SARS-CoV-2 variants. This table comes from immunoSEQ multiplex PCR, and its TCRdb copy is limited to in-frame clones, with some not included. The sample contains 87,000 or so clones, about four fifths of which appear only once. The sequencing here drew on peripheral blood, taken after recovery from COVID-19. The receptors come from a human donor who had recovered from COVID-19. CDR3s include the opening cysteine and the closing phenylalanine or tryptophan. D genes are given only for firm matches. Size tells how often a clone was seen (once, few, many) or the class of an expanded clone, and some rows leave it out.

V gene: TRBV7-9; J gene: TRBJ2-2; D gene: TRBD1; clone size: .; CDR3 protein: CASSPGTDTGELFF; CDR3 DNA: TGTGCCAGCAGCCCCGGGACAGACACCGGGGAGCTGTTTTTT
V gene: TRBV28; J gene: TRBJ1-2; D gene: TRBD1; clone size: .; CDR3 protein: CASSPTDRNYGYTF; CDR3 DNA: TGTGCCAGCAGTCCTACGGACAGGAACTATGGCTACACCTTC
V gene: TRBV7-2; J gene: TRBJ2-3; D gene: .; clone size: .; CDR3 protein: CASSFGRDFTSTDTQYF; CDR3 DNA: TGTGCCAGCAGCTTCGGACGGGACTTCACTAGCACAGATACGCAGTATTTT
V gene: TRBV5-4; J gene: TRBJ2-7; D gene: TRBD1; clone size: .; CDR3 protein: CASSLGGGQGYEQYF; CDR3 DNA: TGTGCCAGCAGCTTGGGAGGAGGACAGGGCTACGAGCAGTACTTC
V gene: TRBV28; J gene: TRBJ1-2; D gene: .; clone size: .; CDR3 protein: CASSPPAARYGGAF; CDR3 DNA: TGTGCCAGCAGTCCCCCAGCAGCTAGGTATGGCGGGGCCTTC
V gene: TRBV7-8; J gene: TRBJ1-1; D gene: TRBD1; clone size: .; CDR3 protein: CASSIDRDTEAFF; CDR3 DNA: TGTGCCAGCAGCATCGACAGGGACACTGAAGCTTTCTTT
V gene: TRBV19; J gene: TRBJ2-1; D gene: TRBD2; clone size: .; CDR3 protein: CASGINLAVSYNEQFF; CDR3 DNA: TGTGCCAGTGGCATCAATCTAGCGGTCTCCTACAATGAGCAGTTCTTC
V gene: TRBV27; J gene: TRBJ2-7; D gene: .; clone size: .; CDR3 protein: CASRVFVQGETRSYEQYF; CDR3 DNA: TGTGCCAGCAGAGTTTTTGTACAGGGCGAAACTCGCTCCTACGAGCAGTACTTC
V gene: TRBV7-8; J gene: TRBJ1-1; D gene: TRBD1; clone size: .; CDR3 protein: CASSLGGQLTEAFF; CDR3 DNA: TGTGCCAGCAGCTTAGGGGGACAGTTAACTGAAGCTTTCTTT
V gene: TRBV4-3; J gene: TRBJ2-7; D gene: TRBD1; clone size: once; CDR3 protein: CASSQLTGTVYEQYF; CDR3 DNA: TGCGCCAGCAGCCAACTTACCGGGACAGTCTACGAGCAGTACTTC
V gene: TRBV6-5; J gene: TRBJ1-1; D gene: .; clone size: .; CDR3 protein: CASSYLGRPPKAFF; CDR3 DNA: TGTGCCAGCAGTTACCTGGGACGGCCACCCAAAGCTTTCTTT
V gene: TRBV6-2/TRBV6-3; J gene: TRBJ1-2; D gene: .; clone size: .; CDR3 protein: CASSYSPGSTYGYTF; CDR3 DNA: TGTGCCAGCAGTTACTCCCCCGGATCCACCTATGGCTACACCTTC
V gene: TRBV7-9; J gene: TRBJ1-5; D gene: TRBD1; clone size: .; CDR3 protein: CASSLEGASNQPQHF; CDR3 DNA: TGTGCCAGCAGCTTAGAGGGGGCAAGCAATCAGCCCCAGCATTTT
V gene: TRBV7-2; J gene: TRBJ2-5; D gene: TRBD2; clone size: .; CDR3 protein: CASSSGLVGETQYF; CDR3 DNA: TGTGCCAGCAGCTCAGGACTAGTTGGAGAGACCCAGTACTTC
V gene: TRBV7-6; J gene: TRBJ1-1; D gene: .; clone size: once; CDR3 protein: CASSFGTEAFF; CDR3 DNA: TGTGCCAGCAGCTTCGGCACTGAAGCTTTCTTT
V gene: TRBV19; J gene: TRBJ2-5; D gene: .; clone size: .; CDR3 protein: CASSIDGGQETQYF; CDR3 DNA: TGTGCCAGTAGTATAGACGGCGGTCAAGAGACCCAGTACTTC
V gene: TRBV11-2; J gene: TRBJ2-7; D gene: .; clone size: once; CDR3 protein: CASSLVGSPYEQYF; CDR3 DNA: TGTGCCAGCAGCTTAGTGGGAAGCCCCTACGAGCAGTACTTC
V gene: TRBV5-4; J gene: TRBJ2-1; D gene: TRBD2; clone size: .; CDR3 protein: CASSLGFSGVGSYNEQFF; CDR3 DNA: TGTGCCAGCAGCTTGGGTTTTAGCGGGGTCGGCTCCTACAATGAGCAGTTCTTC
V gene: TRBV28; J gene: TRBJ1-2; D gene: .; clone size: .; CDR3 protein: CASSLIGGGDGYTF; CDR3 DNA: TGTGCCAGCAGTTTAATTGGGGGCGGGGATGGCTACACCTTC
V gene: TRBV19; J gene: TRBJ1-2; D gene: TRBD1; clone size: .; CDR3 protein: CASSMVTGYGYTF; CDR3 DNA: TGTGCCAGTAGTATGGTGACAGGGTATGGCTACACCTTC
V gene: TRBV19; J gene: TRBJ2-5; D gene: TRBD2; clone size: .; CDR3 protein: CASSIGAGETQYF; CDR3 DNA: TGTGCCAGTAGTATAGGAGCGGGGGAGACCCAGTACTTC
V gene: TRBV9; J gene: TRBJ2-5; D gene: .; clone size: .; CDR3 protein: CASSVADSRLQETQYF; CDR3 DNA: TGTGCCAGCAGCGTAGCCGACAGCCGTCTTCAAGAGACCCAGTACTTC
V gene: TRBV11-1; J gene: TRBJ1-1; D gene: TRBD1; clone size: .; CDR3 protein: CASSRTGYTEAFF; CDR3 DNA: TGTGCCAGCAGTCGGACAGGCTACACTGAAGCTTTCTTT
V gene: TRBV19; J gene: TRBJ2-3; D gene: .; clone size: .; CDR3 protein: CASSLSGLADTDTQYF; CDR3 DNA: TGTGCCAGTAGTCTTTCGGGGCTAGCAGACACAGATACGCAGTATTTT
V gene: TRBV29-1; J gene: TRBJ2-7; D gene: TRBD1; clone size: .; CDR3 protein: CSVRDSPYEQYF; CDR3 DNA: TGCAGCGTCCGGGACAGCCCCTACGAGCAGTACTTC
V gene: TRBV5-1; J gene: TRBJ2-1; D gene: TRBD2; clone size: once; CDR3 protein: CASSSQTSGYNEQFF; CDR3 DNA: TGCGCCAGCAGCTCTCAGACTAGCGGTTACAATGAGCAGTTCTTC
V gene: TRBV12-3/TRBV12-4; J gene: TRBJ1-5; D gene: .; clone size: once; CDR3 protein: CASSLKHQPQHF; CDR3 DNA: TGTGCCAGCAGTTTAAAACATCAGCCCCAGCATTTT
V gene: TRBV10-3; J gene: TRBJ2-5; D gene: TRBD1; clone size: .; CDR3 protein: CAISESNSITGGKETQYF; CDR3 DNA: TGTGCCATCAGTGAGTCGAATTCAATCACAGGGGGCAAGGAGACCCAGTACTTC
V gene: TRBV7-3; J gene: TRBJ2-1; D gene: TRBD2; clone size: .; CDR3 protein: CASSRSGTSGYNEQFF; CDR3 DNA: TGTGCCAGCAGCCGATCCGGGACTAGCGGTTACAATGAGCAGTTCTTC
V gene: TRBV19; J gene: TRBJ2-7; D gene: .; clone size: .; CDR3 protein: CASSPLGRIYEQYF; CDR3 DNA: TGTGCCAGTAGTCCCCTGGGGCGGATCTACGAGCAGTACTTC
V gene: TRBV27; J gene: TRBJ2-3; D gene: .; clone size: .; CDR3 protein: CASTPGRATSTDTQYF; CDR3 DNA: TGTGCCAGCACTCCGGGCAGGGCTACTAGCACAGATACGCAGTATTTT
V gene: TRBV27; J gene: TRBJ2-1; D gene: .; clone size: .; CDR3 protein: CASRPSISGGRSYNEQFF; CDR3 DNA: TGTGCCAGCAGGCCATCTATCAGCGGAGGCCGCTCCTACAATGAGCAGTTCTTC
V gene: TRBV5-1; J gene: TRBJ2-7; D gene: .; clone size: few; CDR3 protein: CASSLGSGYEQYF; CDR3 DNA: TGCGCCAGCAGCTTGGGGTCGGGTTACGAGCAGTACTTC
V gene: TRBV6-4; J gene: TRBJ2-7; D gene: TRBD1; clone size: .; CDR3 protein: CASSGQGNDEQYF; CDR3 DNA: TGTGCCAGCAGTGGACAGGGTAACGACGAGCAGTACTTC
V gene: TRBV5-6; J gene: TRBJ1-1; D gene: .; clone size: .; CDR3 protein: CASSYTGRTEAFF; CDR3 DNA: TGTGCCAGCAGCTACACAGGGCGGACTGAAGCTTTCTTT
V gene: TRBV7-9; J gene: TRBJ1-3; D gene: .; clone size: .; CDR3 protein: CASSLVPSAGNTIYF; CDR3 DNA: TGTGCCAGCAGCTTAGTGCCTTCCGCGGGAAACACCATATATTTT
V gene: TRBV27; J gene: TRBJ1-4; D gene: .; clone size: .; CDR3 protein: CASCEEAGRYGEKLFF; CDR3 DNA: TGTGCCAGCTGCGAGGAGGCAGGGCGGTATGGTGAAAAACTGTTTTTT
V gene: TRBV7-7; J gene: TRBJ1-1; D gene: .; clone size: .; CDR3 protein: CASSLVGTGVSTEAFF; CDR3 DNA: TGTGCCAGCAGCTTAGTGGGGACGGGGGTTAGCACTGAAGCTTTCTTT
V gene: TRBV28; J gene: TRBJ1-1; D gene: .; clone size: .; CDR3 protein: CASTTGYRTEAFF; CDR3 DNA: TGTGCCAGCACTACAGGGTATCGGACTGAAGCTTTCTTT
V gene: TRBV7-9; J gene: TRBJ2-7; D gene: TRBD2; clone size: .; CDR3 protein: CASSLDTGLGEQYF; CDR3 DNA: TGTGCCAGCAGCTTAGATACGGGACTAGGGGAGCAGTACTTC
V gene: TRBV7-2; J gene: TRBJ2-5; D gene: TRBD2; clone size: .; CDR3 protein: CASSISSGRTGETQYF; CDR3 DNA: TGTGCCAGCAGCATCTCTAGCGGGAGGACGGGAGAGACCCAGTACTTC